The text below deals with one TCR beta chain. These data originate in a study of CD8 T cells in Susac syndrome. A quantity of about 0.5 to 1 ug RNA underwent reverse transcription using random hexamers. TCRdb reprocessed the immunoSEQ multiplex PCR reads via MiXCR and lists one record per CDR3 protein. Of 85,000 to 120,000 distinct CDR3 sequences in the sample, approximately 94% were seen once. The sample taken for sequencing was CD8+ T cells from PBMCs. The TCR sequence derives from a human donor with Susac syndrome.

The CDR3 sequence is CASSGRDNSYEQYF. The CDR3 region has the DNA TGTGCCAGCAGCGGACGGGACAACTCCTACGAGCAGTACTTC. The chain carries TRBV9 and TRBJ2-7; D might be TRBD1 (6 bases). With 3 bases removed from V and 0 bases from J, the gap between germline ends came to 10 bases. The CDR3 length is 14 residues. Germline V gene data show CDR1 as SGDLS and CDR2 as YYNGEE.